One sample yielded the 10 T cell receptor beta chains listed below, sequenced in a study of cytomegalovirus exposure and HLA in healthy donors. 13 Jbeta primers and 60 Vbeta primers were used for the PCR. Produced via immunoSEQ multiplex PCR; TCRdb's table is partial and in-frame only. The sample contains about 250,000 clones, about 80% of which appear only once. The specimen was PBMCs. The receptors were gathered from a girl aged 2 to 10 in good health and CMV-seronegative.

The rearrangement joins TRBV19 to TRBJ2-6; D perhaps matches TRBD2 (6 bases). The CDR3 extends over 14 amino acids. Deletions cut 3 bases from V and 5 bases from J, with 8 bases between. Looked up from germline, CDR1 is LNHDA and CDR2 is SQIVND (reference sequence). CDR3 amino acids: CASSIRDWANVLTF. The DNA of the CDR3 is TGTGCCAGTAGTATCAGGGACTGGGCCAACGTCCTGACTTTC.

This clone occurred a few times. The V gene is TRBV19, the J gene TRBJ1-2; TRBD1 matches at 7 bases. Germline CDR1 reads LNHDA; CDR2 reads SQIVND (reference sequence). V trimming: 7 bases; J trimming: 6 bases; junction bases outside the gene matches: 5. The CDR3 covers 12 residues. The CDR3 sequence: CASTAGGNGYTF. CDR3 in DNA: TGTGCCAGTACAGCAGGGGGTAATGGCTACACCTTC.

The CDR3 DNA reads as TGTGCCTGGAGGGACAGGGTAGGATCACCCCTCCACTTT. It encodes CAWRDRVGSPLHF. The chain has TRBV30 and TRBJ1-6; 8 nucleotides align to TRBD1. V trimming: 3 bases; J trimming: 10 bases; junction bases outside the gene matches: 5. The length of the CDR3 is 13 residues. CDR1 is GTSNPN, CDR2 SVGIG, per germline (reference sequence).

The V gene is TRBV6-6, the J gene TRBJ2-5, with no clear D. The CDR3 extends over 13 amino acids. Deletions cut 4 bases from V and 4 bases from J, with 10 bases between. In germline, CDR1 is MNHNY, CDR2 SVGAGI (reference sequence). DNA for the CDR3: TGTGCCAGCAGTTCCCCGTCCTCAGAGACCCAGTACTTC. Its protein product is CASSSPSSETQYF.

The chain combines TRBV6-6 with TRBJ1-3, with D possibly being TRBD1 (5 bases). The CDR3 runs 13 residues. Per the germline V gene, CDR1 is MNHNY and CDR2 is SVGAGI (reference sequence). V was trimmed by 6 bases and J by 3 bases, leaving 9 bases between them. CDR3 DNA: TGTGCCAGCAGCCGCAGGGATGGAAACACCATATATTTT. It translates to CASSRRDGNTIYF.

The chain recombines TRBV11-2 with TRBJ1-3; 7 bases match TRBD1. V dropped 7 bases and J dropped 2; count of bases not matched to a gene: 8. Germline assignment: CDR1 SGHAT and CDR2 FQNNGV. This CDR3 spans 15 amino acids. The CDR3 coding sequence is TGTGCCAGCAACCCCCGACAGGGCGCTGGAAACACCATATATTTT. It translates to CASNPRQGAGNTIYF. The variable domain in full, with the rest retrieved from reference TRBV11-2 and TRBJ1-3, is EAGVAQSPRYKIIEKRQSVAFWCNPISGHATLYWYQQILGQGPKLLIQFQNNGVVDDSQLPKDRFSAERLKGVDSTLKIQPAKLEDSAVYLCASNPRQGAGNTIYFGEGSWLTVV.

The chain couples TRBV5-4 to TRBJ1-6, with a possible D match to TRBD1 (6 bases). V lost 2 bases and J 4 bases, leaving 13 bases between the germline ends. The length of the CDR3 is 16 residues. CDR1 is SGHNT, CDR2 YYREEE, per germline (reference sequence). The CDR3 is CASSFESGVYNSPLHF. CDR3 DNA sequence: TGTGCCAGCAGCTTCGAGTCAGGGGTTTATAATTCACCCCTCCACTTT.

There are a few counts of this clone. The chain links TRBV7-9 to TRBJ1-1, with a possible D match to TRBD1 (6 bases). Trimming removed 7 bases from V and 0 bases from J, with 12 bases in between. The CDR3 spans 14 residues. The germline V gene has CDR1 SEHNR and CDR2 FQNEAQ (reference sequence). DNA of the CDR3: TGTGCCAGCACCAAACAGGGACTGAACACTGAAGCTTTCTTT. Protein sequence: CASTKQGLNTEAFF.

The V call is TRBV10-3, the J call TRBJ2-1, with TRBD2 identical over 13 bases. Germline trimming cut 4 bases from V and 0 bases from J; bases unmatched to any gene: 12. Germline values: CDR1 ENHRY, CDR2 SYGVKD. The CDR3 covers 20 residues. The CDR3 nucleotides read TGTGCCATCAGTGGAGCCCGGGGACTAGCGGGGAGAGGCTCCTACAATGAGCAGTTCTTC. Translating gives CAISGARGLAGRGSYNEQFF.

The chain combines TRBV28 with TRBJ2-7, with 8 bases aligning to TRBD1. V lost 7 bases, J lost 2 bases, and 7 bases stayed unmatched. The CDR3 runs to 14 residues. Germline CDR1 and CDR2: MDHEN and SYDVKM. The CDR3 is CASTNRDRTYEQYF. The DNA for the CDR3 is TGTGCCAGCACCAACCGGGACAGGACCTACGAGCAGTACTTC. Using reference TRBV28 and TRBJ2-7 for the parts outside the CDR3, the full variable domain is DVKVTQSSRYLVKRTGEKVFLECVQDMDHENMFWYRQDPGLGLRLIYFSYDVKMKEKGDIPEGYSVSREKKERFSLILESASTNQTSMYLCASTNRDRTYEQYFGPGTRLTVT.